This TCR beta chain was sequenced for a study of blood T cells in healthy people across ages. Overall study results and limits: Naive T cell percentage by flow cytometry tracked strongly with beta diversity.

Regarding this clonotype: Antigen unknown.

The authors ran a second PCR of about 7 to 11 cycles using a sample-barcoded 5' primer and a J-beta primer mix. In TCRdb, the 5' RACE reads were re-called with MiXCR into one record per CDR3 protein. The profile shows about 1,500,000 distinct CDR3 sequences, 28% of them singletons. The sequence was obtained from a woman in her twenties or thirties in good health. The sequenced sample consisted of blood.

The CDR3 region is CSVVREGNEQFF. DNA for the CDR3: TGCAGCGTTGTGCGGGAGGGCAATGAGCAGTTCTTC. The genes are TRBV29-1 and TRBJ2-1, with 9 nucleotides matching TRBD2. V lost 4 bases to trimming and J lost 6 bases; unmatched junction nucleotides: 1. This CDR3 has 12 residues. CDR1 is SQVTM and CDR2 is ANQGSEA in the germline V gene.